A single sample is the source of the 28 T cell receptor beta chains below, sequenced in a study of T-cell reconstitution after alpha-beta-depleted transplantation in children. Library preparation (for TCRbeta) was performed with unique molecular identifiers. Via MiXCR, TCRdb re-called the PCR reads, giving one row per CDR3 protein. In the table there are 750,000 to 950,000 distinct CDR3 sequences, roughly 15% of which are singletons. Sample: PBMCs, mostly from graft donor cells, taken 360 days after TCRalphabeta/CD19-depleted stem cell transplant. Every receptor here comes from a male patient between 10 and 17 years old who had a stem cell transplant for acute lymphoblastic leukemia, so the T cells may come from the graft donor.

In its sample, this clonotype was seen a few times. This chain links TRBV4-1 with TRBJ2-3; D perhaps matches TRBD1 (7 bases). The V gene lost 4 bases and the J gene lost 0 bases, with 17 bases spanning the gap. This CDR3 has 17 residues. Germline assignment: CDR1 MGHRA and CDR2 YSYEKL. The CDR3 sequence: CASSPEGAGFSTDTQYF. CDR3 DNA: TGCGCCAGCAGCCCGGAGGGGGCCGGGTTTAGCACAGATACGCAGTATTTT.

This clonotype was detected many times. The genes are TRBV12-3 or TRBV12-4 and TRBJ2-1, with D perhaps matching TRBD2 (6 bases). V lost 1 base, J lost 9 bases, and 10 bases lay in between. CDR3 length: 13 residues. The CDR3 region has the DNA TGTGCCAGCAGTTTAGGGGGAGCGGGTGAGCAGTTCTTC. Amino acids: CASSLGGAGEQFF.

This clonotype has more than one count but fewer than ten. The J gene is TRBJ1-1, the V gene TRBV5-1, with TRBD1 matching over 8 bases. Unmatched junction bases numbered 14, after V lost 4 bases and J lost 6 bases. The CDR3 runs to 16 residues. Germline V gives CDR1 SGHRS, CDR2 YFSETQ. The CDR3 bases are TGCGCCAGCAGCCCGGGACAGGTACAGGACAGGGCTGAAGCTTTCTTT. Its translation: CASSPGQVQDRAEAFF.

The chain couples TRBV24-1 to TRBJ1-1; 7 positions agree with TRBD1. Germline V gene lookup returns CDR1 KGHDR and CDR2 SFDVKD. J gave up 0 bases and V 4 bases, and 4 bases lay outside the gene matches. The CDR3 contains 15 residues. Written as DNA, the CDR3 is TGTGCCACCAGTGACCGACAGGGTGTGAACACTGAAGCTTTCTTT. Protein product: CATSDRQGVNTEAFF.

Concerning this clonotype itself: A much more abundant neighbour one base away suggests this may be a read error. The CDR3 loop reads CASRPGGLSYEQYF. The CDR3 DNA reads as TGTGCCAGCCGACCTGGAGGTTTGTCCTACGAGCAGTACTTC. J is TRBJ2-7 and V is TRBV12-3 or TRBV12-4, with a weak D call TRBD2 (5 bases). V was clipped by 8 bases and J by 1 base, with 15 bases between them. This CDR3 region has 14 residues.

This clonotype was counted ten times or more. The gene calls are TRBV11-2 and TRBJ2-3; 9 nucleotides agree with TRBD2. Germline V gene sequence: CDR1 SGHAT, CDR2 FQNNGV. The trim removed 3 bases at V and 2 bases at J, leaving 3 bases unmatched. This CDR3 contains 15 residues. The CDR3 bases are TGTGCCAGCAGCTTCAGGACTAGCGCCACAGATACGCAGTATTTT. Translating it yields CASSFRTSATDTQYF.

In this sample, this clonotype turned up a few times. The chain has TRBV10-3 and TRBJ2-7; TRBD1 aligns across 7 bases. The CDR3 sequence is 15 residues long. V shed 6 bases and J 1 base; nucleotides not matched to a gene: 9. Germline values: CDR1 ENHRY, CDR2 SYGVKD. The CDR3 loop is CAISVGTEKSYEQYF. The CDR3 nucleotides are TGTGCCATCAGCGTCGGGACAGAAAAGTCCTACGAGCAGTACTTC.

V is TRBV20-1 and J is TRBJ1-5; TRBD1 matches 7 bases. Trimming removed 3 bases from V and 1 base from J; junction bases left unmatched: 3. Germline values: CDR1 DFQATT, CDR2 SNEGSKA (reference sequence). The CDR3 covers 14 residues. CDR3 region: CSASQGGSNQPQHF. DNA for the CDR3: TGCAGTGCTAGTCAAGGGGGCAGCAATCAGCCCCAGCATTTT.

There are a few counts of this clonotype. This rearrangement joins TRBV5-1 to TRBJ2-1; 7 bases line up with TRBD2. CDR1 is SGHRS and CDR2 is YFSETQ in the germline V gene. The length of the CDR3 is 17 residues. V shed 7 bases and J 4 bases; nucleotides not matched to a gene: 17. This CDR3 reads CASGLQLGGGPYNEQFF. The CDR3 region has the DNA TGCGCCAGCGGCCTACAGCTTGGCGGGGGACCATACAATGAGCAGTTCTTC.

As to this clonotype: This is likely a read error, given that the CDR3 carries no conserved phenylalanine or tryptophan at its end. CDR3 sequence: CASSLGRTYEQYL. CDR3 nucleotides: TGTGCCAGCAGTTTAGGACGGACTTACGAGCAGTACTTG. The J gene is TRBJ2-7, the V gene TRBV6-2 or TRBV6-3; possibly TRBD2 for D (5 bases). Germline CDR1 MNHEY, CDR2 SVGEGT. This CDR3 has 13 amino acids. Trimming removed 4 bases at V and 4 bases at J, with 11 bases between.

A few counts support this clonotype. The chain couples TRBV4-1 to TRBJ1-5, with a tentative D call TRBD1 (6 bases). Germline lookup yields CDR1 MGHRA and CDR2 YSYEKL. The CDR3 has 16 amino acids. V shed 1 base and J shed 2 bases, with 12 bases lying between them. CDR3 nucleotide sequence: TGCGCCAGCAGCCAAGCTCCCAGGGGTCGCAATCAGCCCCAGCATTTT. Translating gives CASSQAPRGRNQPQHF.

This clonotype was counted between two and nine times. The J gene is TRBJ2-3, the V gene TRBV7-9; 7 positions match TRBD1. The CDR3 spans 16 residues. V lost 7 bases, J lost 2 bases, and 12 bases stayed unmatched. The germline gives CDR1 SEHNR, CDR2 FQNEAQ (reference sequence). CDR3 region: CASMVLGTASTDTQYF. DNA of the CDR3: TGTGCCAGCATGGTTTTGGGGACAGCGTCCACAGATACGCAGTATTTT.

The V call is TRBV5-1, the J call TRBJ2-7, with 8 bases that match TRBD2. The J segment lost 6 bases and the V segment lost 3 bases, leaving 2 bases of the junction unmatched. The CDR3 consists of 12 residues. Germline loops: CDR1 SGHRS, CDR2 YFSETQ. The CDR3 nucleotides are TGCGCCAGCAGCTCGGCGGGAGGCGAGCAGTACTTC. Protein product: CASSSAGGEQYF.

The J gene is TRBJ2-1, the V gene TRBV5-1, with 12 positions matching TRBD2. The J segment lost 1 base and the V segment lost 2 bases, leaving 1 base of the junction unmatched. Germline values: CDR1 SGHRS, CDR2 YFSETQ. There are 16 residues in the CDR3. DNA for the CDR3: TGCGCCAGCAGCTTCCTAGCGGGAGGGTCCTACAATGAGCAGTTCTTC. It encodes CASSFLAGGSYNEQFF.

This clonotype was detected many times. Relative to the germline gene, one junction end is altered; a read error may explain this. The rearrangement joins TRBV5-1 to TRBJ2-1; a weak D match, TRBD2 (5 bases). The germline V gene encodes CDR1 SGHRS and CDR2 YFSETQ. This CDR3 region has 13 residues. The chain's CDR3 is CASSLGLANEQFF. CDR3 sequence (DNA): TGTGCCAGCAGCCTTGGCCTAGCCAATGAGCAGTTCTTC.

V gene TRBV15 combines with J gene TRBJ1-1, with D maybe TRBD1 (6 bases). CDR3 length equals 15 residues. Germline assignment: CDR1 LNHNV and CDR2 YYDKDF (reference sequence). The V end was cut by 2 bases, the J end by 1 base, with 11 bases between. The DNA of the CDR3 is TGTGCCACCAGCAGACAACAGGGATCGAACACTGAAGCTTTCTTT. Its protein is CATSRQQGSNTEAFF.

The chain uses TRBV25-1 and TRBJ2-3, with TRBD1 identical over 8 bases. The CDR3 extends over 12 amino acids. Germline CDR1 reads MGHDK; CDR2 reads SYGVNS. Trimming at V came to 8 bases and at J to 3 bases, leaving 1 base not matched to a gene. CDR3 bases: TGTGCCAGCGACAGGGGAACAGATACGCAGTATTTT. This encodes CASDRGTDTQYF.

The table lists this clonotype with many counts. The rearrangement links TRBV20-1 to TRBJ2-1; D ambiguous. CDR1 and CDR2 from the germline V gene are DFQATT and SNEGSKA (reference sequence). Trimming shortened V by 8 bases and J by 6 bases, and 23 bases separated the two germline ends. The CDR3 extends over 15 amino acids. The CDR3 nucleotides read TGCAGTTCCGTTGAGAAACGAGTTGCGCGCAATGAGCAGTTCTTC. As protein: CSSVEKRVARNEQFF.

The V and J genes are TRBV6-1 and TRBJ2-1; D gene unclear. CDR3 size: 15 residues. Germline V lookup: CDR1 MNHNS, CDR2 SASEGT. V lost 6 bases to trimming and J lost 2 bases, with 14 bases between them. CDR3 protein: CASRATEQTYNEQFF. DNA of the CDR3: TGTGCCAGCAGAGCAACAGAGCAAACCTACAATGAGCAGTTCTTC.

This clonotype was detected only a few times. The chain uses TRBV29-1 and TRBJ1-1; 8 bases are a match to TRBD1. The germline V gene has CDR1 SQVTM and CDR2 ANQGSEA. The ends lost 6 bases at V and 3 bases at J; junction bases unmatched: 6. CDR3 length equals 13 residues. This CDR3 reads CSVTGTGDTEAFF. CDR3 DNA sequence: TGCAGCGTAACCGGGACAGGAGACACTGAAGCTTTCTTT.

The chain recombines TRBV27 with TRBJ2-3; TRBD2 matches 12 bases. CDR3 length: 16 residues. After removal of 3 bases from V and 3 bases from J, the junction contained 4 bases not matched to a gene. CDR1 is MNHEY, CDR2 SMNVEV, per germline (reference sequence). In DNA form, the CDR3 reads TGTGCCAGCAGTTTTATACTAGCGGGAGGAACAGATACGCAGTATTTT. This codes for CASSFILAGGTDTQYF.

V and J are TRBV12-3 or TRBV12-4 and TRBJ2-7; 8 nucleotides match TRBD2. This CDR3 contains 16 residues. Germline trimming cut 0 bases from V and 5 bases from J; bases unmatched to any gene: 9. The CDR3 DNA follows: TGTGCCAGCAGTTTAGCGCAGGGACTAGGTGTTGACGAGCAGTACTTC. Amino acids: CASSLAQGLGVDEQYF.

This clonotype was counted between two and nine times. This chain uses TRBV4-1 with TRBJ1-4, with D hard to call. This CDR3 spans 16 amino acids. The V end lost 4 bases, the J end lost 2 bases, and 14 bases lay between the germline ends. Germline-derived CDR1 and CDR2 are MGHRA and YSYEKL. CDR3 in DNA: TGCGCCAGCAGCCGCCCTGCTCAGAGGACTAATGAAAAACTGTTTTTT. Translating gives CASSRPAQRTNEKLFF.

This clonotype was observed a few times. This chain connects TRBV7-2 to TRBJ1-5; the D is unclear. V shed 2 bases and J shed 5 bases, with 13 bases lying between them. The CDR3 totals 15 residues. Germline lookup yields CDR1 SGHTA and CDR2 FQGNSA. The CDR3 spells CASSLMGLTHQPQHF. The CDR3 region has the DNA TGTGCCAGCAGCTTAATGGGCCTCACGCATCAGCCCCAGCATTTT. The full variable domain, with the rest looked up from reference TRBV7-2 and TRBJ1-5, is GAGVSQSPSNKVTEKGKDVELRCDPISGHTALYWYRQSLGQGLEFLIYFQGNSAPDKSGLPSDRFSAERTGGSVSTLTIQRTQQEDSAVYLCASSLMGLTHQPQHFGDGTRLSIL.

Only a few counts were recorded for this clonotype. V gene TRBV6-5 combines with J gene TRBJ1-6; D gene unclear. Germline assignment: CDR1 MNHEY and CDR2 SVGAGI. The V and J ends lost 0 bases and 0 bases respectively, with 12 bases between them. The CDR3 runs to 18 residues. This CDR3 is CASSYSFAPNSYNSPLHF. In DNA form, the CDR3 reads TGTGCCAGCAGTTACTCTTTTGCACCTAACTCCTATAATTCACCCCTCCACTTT.

Ten or more counts support this clonotype. This rearrangement joins TRBV12-3 or TRBV12-4 to TRBJ2-7; no reliable D call. Trimming left V 1 base short and J 7 bases short, with 11 bases between. CDR3 length: 13 amino acids. The CDR3 DNA follows: TGTGCCAGCAGTTTAGGCGTGGGTTTTGAGCAGTACTTC. Residues: CASSLGVGFEQYF.

This clonotype was observed a few times. This chain links TRBV5-1 with TRBJ2-3; D may be TRBD1 (6 bases). The germline gives CDR1 SGHRS, CDR2 YFSETQ. V lost 0 bases, J lost 2 bases, and 19 bases lay in between. The CDR3 is made up of 18 amino acids. The DNA for the CDR3 is TGCGCCAGCAGCTTGGGCTTACAGGGTATCGGCCCCACAGATACGCAGTATTTT. Residues: CASSLGLQGIGPTDTQYF.

The sample holds a few counts of this clonotype. The J gene is TRBJ1-6, the V gene TRBV28; tentatively, D is TRBD1 (5 bases). Germline values: CDR1 MDHEN, CDR2 SYDVKM. The V end lost 2 bases, the J end lost 10 bases, and 12 bases lay between the germline ends. CDR3 length: 14 residues. The CDR3 region is CASSLSQGESPLHF. The CDR3 DNA reads TGTGCCAGCAGTTTAAGCCAGGGAGAGTCACCCCTCCACTTT.